The 8 T cell receptor beta chains listed next were all sequenced from one sample in a study of cytotoxic CD8 clonotypes in ibrutinib-treated CLL. The assay was immunoSEQ multiplex PCR, and TCRdb's table has in-frame clones only and misses some. The data show about 14,000 clones, roughly two thirds seen once. Sequenced material: PBMCs, taken before ibrutinib treatment. These receptors were collected from a human donor with chronic lymphocytic leukemia.

On this clone: Additional DNA sequences in this sample encode the identical CDR3. CDR3 nucleotide sequence: TGTGCCAGCAGCTTACTTGGGGGAGGCAACAATGAGCAGTTCTTC. Its translation: CASSLLGGGNNEQFF. V is TRBV7-3 and J is TRBJ2-1, with D perhaps TRBD2 (6 bases). Germline V gene data show CDR1 as SGHTA and CDR2 as FQGTGA. V lost 2 bases and J lost 5, with 13 bases in between. The CDR3 consists of 15 residues.

The chain recombines TRBV5-4 with TRBJ1-4; D unresolved. The V gene's germline CDR1 is SGHNT and CDR2 YYREEE (reference sequence). The CDR3 sequence is 15 residues long. Trimming removed 4 bases at V and 3 bases at J, with 13 bases between. The CDR3 protein is CASSTPPGPNEKLFF. In nucleotides, the CDR3 is TGTGCCAGCAGCACCCCCCCGGGCCCTAATGAAAAACTGTTTTTT.

This sequence joins TRBV7-3 and TRBJ2-3; D is unclear. Germline-derived CDR1 and CDR2 are SGHTA and FQGTGA. The length of the CDR3 is 13 residues. V was shortened by 2 bases and J by 5 bases, with 8 bases between the two germline ends. As DNA, the CDR3 is TGTGCCAGCAGCTTAGCAGTGAGAGATACGCAGTATTTT. This translates into CASSLAVRDTQYF.

V is TRBV5-6 and J is TRBJ2-3, with TRBD1 matching 9 bases. With V trimmed by 0 bases and J by 4 bases, 12 bases remained unmatched. CDR3 length equals 18 residues. The germline CDR1 and CDR2 sequences are SGHDT and YYEEEE. CDR3 nucleotides: TGTGCCAGCAGCTTGGACGGCCCCGGGACAGGGCGTGCAGATACGCAGTATTTT. Translated: CASSLDGPGTGRADTQYF.

The J gene is TRBJ2-7, the V gene TRBV7-2; the D is unclear. Germline-derived CDR1 and CDR2 are SGHTA and FQGNSA. CDR3 length: 12 residues. Trimming removed 3 bases at V and 6 bases at J, with 9 bases between. The CDR3 sequence: CASSLNAGEQYF. In nucleotides, the CDR3 is TGTGCCAGCAGCTTGAATGCTGGCGAGCAGTACTTC.

Sample share makes this clone large. The chain links TRBV7-3 to TRBJ1-6; D call uncertain. CDR1 is SGHTA, CDR2 FQGTGA, per germline. This CDR3 region has 16 residues. Trimming pared 0 bases from V and 1 base from J, leaving 7 bases between. The CDR3 reads CASSLTQWSYNSPLHF. The CDR3 DNA reads TGTGCCAGCAGCTTAACCCAGTGGTCCTATAATTCACCCCTCCACTTT.

This chain links TRBV6-4 with TRBJ2-3; 9 bases are shared with TRBD2. Germline V gene lookup returns CDR1 MRHNA and CDR2 SNTAGT. The CDR3 loop spans 15 amino acids. Trimming removed 2 bases from V and 0 bases from J; junction bases left unmatched: 0. The CDR3 DNA reads TGTGCCAGCAGTGACGGGACTAGCAGCACAGATACGCAGTATTTT. Its protein is CASSDGTSSTDTQYF.

This chain links TRBV28 with TRBJ1-3; TRBD1 matches at 7 bases. The CDR3 consists of 14 residues. With 10 bases clipped from V and 4 bases from J, the junction kept 10 bases outside the gene matches. The germline V gene encodes CDR1 MDHEN and CDR2 SYDVKM. DNA of the CDR3: TGTGCCACCACTACCGGGACAGCCGGAAACACCATATATTTT. Protein: CATTTGTAGNTIYF.